This T cell receptor beta chain was recovered during a study of human T cells and chemical hapten exposure. Study-level findings and limits: Sensitization with DPC brought no change to TCRs above 1 in 1000 in frequency. Versus controls, significantly more large CDR3 similarity clusters arose from expanded TCRs.

Comment on this clonotype: Its target is not known.

Time point here: pre-sensitization, week 0. Treatment given: therapeutic diphenylcyclopropenone sensitization with weekly scalp DPC. Patches went on only after blood had been drawn each time. Whole blood that had not been fractionated was the source of extracted total RNA. From the RACE reads, TCRdb called clonotypes with MiXCR, one entry per CDR3 protein. The data show over 30,000 distinct CDR3 sequences, with 7.5% to 9% seen just once and over 1% held by the top ten. The CDR3 is made up of 16 amino acids. V shed 6 bases and J shed 0 bases, with 16 bases lying between them. Germline V lookup: CDR1 SGHRS, CDR2 YFSETQ.

The sample here was whole blood, taken in connection with sensitization to the hapten diphenylcyclopropenone (DPC). V and J are TRBV5-1 and TRBJ2-1; D unresolved. This sequence was found in a woman aged 45-65 years with alopecia areata. Some clones in this sample may be carry-over from other donors' samples. The CDR3 nucleotides read TGCGCCAGCACCCCTGGAGCGCTCAGCTCCTACAATGAGCAGTTCTTC. Translated, it gives CASTPGALSSYNEQFF. Looking up the rest from reference TRBV5-1 and TRBJ2-1 gives the full variable domain: KAGVTQTPRYLIKTRGQQVTLSCSPISGHRSVSWYQQTPGQGLQFLFEYFSETQRNKGNFPGRFSGRQFSNSRSEMNVSTLELGDSALYLCASTPGALSSYNEQFFGPGTRLTVL.